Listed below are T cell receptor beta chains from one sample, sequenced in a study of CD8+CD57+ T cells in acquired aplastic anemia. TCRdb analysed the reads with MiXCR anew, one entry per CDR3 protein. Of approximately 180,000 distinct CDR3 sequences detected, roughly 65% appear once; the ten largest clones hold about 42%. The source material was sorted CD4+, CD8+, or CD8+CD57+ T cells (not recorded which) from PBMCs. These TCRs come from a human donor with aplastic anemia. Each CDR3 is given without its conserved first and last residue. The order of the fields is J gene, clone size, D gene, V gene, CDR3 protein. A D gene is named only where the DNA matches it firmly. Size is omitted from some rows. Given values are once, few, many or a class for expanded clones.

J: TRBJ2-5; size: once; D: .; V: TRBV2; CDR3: ASKFGETQY
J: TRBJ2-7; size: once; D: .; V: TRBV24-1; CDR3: ATSDRNTRDGEQY
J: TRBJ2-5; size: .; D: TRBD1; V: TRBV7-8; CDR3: ASSLGTGDGETQY
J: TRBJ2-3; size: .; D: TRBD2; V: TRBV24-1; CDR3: ATGDRAGRGDTDTQY
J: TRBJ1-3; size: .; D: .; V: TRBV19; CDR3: ASIDPRYIGNTIY
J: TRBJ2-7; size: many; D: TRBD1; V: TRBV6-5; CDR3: ASSPGGLSYEQY
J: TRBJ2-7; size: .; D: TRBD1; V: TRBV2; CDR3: ASSVEQGAGEQY
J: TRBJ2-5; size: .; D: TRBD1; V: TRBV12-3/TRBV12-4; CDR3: TSKPGTGWPETQY
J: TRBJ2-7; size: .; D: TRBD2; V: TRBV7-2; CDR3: ASSIHGGRALREQY
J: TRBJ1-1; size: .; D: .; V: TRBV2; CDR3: ASSEALPTEAF
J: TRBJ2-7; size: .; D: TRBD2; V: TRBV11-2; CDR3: ASSQAYGGAVEQY
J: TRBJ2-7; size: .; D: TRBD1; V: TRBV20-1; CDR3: SAISRDRATYEQY
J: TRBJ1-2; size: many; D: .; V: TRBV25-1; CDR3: ASSPSTNYGYT
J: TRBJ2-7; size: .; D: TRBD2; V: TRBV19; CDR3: ASSLTSATQEQY
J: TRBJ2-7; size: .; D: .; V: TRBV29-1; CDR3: STWGPYEQY
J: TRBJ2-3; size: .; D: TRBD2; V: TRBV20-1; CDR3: SVGTSGVDTQY
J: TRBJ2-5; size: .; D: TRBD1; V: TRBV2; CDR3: ASSERQGQETQY
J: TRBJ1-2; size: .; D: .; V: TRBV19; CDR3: ASSMRQGYYGYT
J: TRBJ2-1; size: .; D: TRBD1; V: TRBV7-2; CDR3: ASSLGAWDSNEQF
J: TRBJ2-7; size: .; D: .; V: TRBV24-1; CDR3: ATSDHDPLEQY
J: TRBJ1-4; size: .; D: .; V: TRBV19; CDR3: ASSIGAGNEKLF
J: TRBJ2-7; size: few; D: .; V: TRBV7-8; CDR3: ASSLAISSYEQY
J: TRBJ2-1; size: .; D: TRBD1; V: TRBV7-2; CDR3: ASRPAGGHEQF
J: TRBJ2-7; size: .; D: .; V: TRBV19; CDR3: ASSIDQAGYEQY
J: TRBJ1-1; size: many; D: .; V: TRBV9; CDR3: ASSVDEGTEAF
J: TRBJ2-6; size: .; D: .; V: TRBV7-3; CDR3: ASSLGPLSGANVLT
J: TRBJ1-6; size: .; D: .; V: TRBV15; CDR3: ATSRGVQGSNSPLH
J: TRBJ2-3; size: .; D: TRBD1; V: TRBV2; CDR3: ASTRQGPTDTQY
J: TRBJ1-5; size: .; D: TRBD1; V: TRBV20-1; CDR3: SARDPQGEVSNQPQH
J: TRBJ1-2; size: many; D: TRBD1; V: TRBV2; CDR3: ASMGQGADYGYT
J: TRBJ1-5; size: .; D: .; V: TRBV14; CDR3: ASSQVHGWRGNNQPQH
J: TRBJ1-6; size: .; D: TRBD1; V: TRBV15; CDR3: ATSREGPGQRYSPLH
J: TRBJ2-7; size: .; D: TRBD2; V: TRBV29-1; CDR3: SVEGASGSVTYEQY
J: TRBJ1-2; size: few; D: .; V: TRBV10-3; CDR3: AISDGGNYGYT
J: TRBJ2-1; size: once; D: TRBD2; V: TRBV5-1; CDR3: ASSLTPGTSNYNEQF
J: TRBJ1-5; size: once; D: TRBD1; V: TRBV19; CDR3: ASSIGGTGGGNQPQH
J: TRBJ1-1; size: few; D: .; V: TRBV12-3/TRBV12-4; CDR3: ASSLTNTEAF
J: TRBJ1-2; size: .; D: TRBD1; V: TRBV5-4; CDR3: ASSLALDRALYT
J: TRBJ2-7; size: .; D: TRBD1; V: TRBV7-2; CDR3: ASSFRDRVPYEQY
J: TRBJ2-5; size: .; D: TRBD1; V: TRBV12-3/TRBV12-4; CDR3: AGSEGGTGRQETQY
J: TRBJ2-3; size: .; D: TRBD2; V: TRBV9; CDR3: ASSVDPAGGQTDTQY
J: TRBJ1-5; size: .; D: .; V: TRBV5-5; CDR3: ASSQDPGGHNQPQH
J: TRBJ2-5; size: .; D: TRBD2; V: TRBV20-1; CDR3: SARSGGPNQETQY
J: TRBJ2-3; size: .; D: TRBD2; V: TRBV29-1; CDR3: SVQGGASGRADTQY
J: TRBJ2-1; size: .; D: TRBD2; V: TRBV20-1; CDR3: SAPSGRRPDEQF
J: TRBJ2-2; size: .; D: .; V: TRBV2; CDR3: ASSVLKNTGELF
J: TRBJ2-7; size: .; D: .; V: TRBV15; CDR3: ATSRDSGDKQY
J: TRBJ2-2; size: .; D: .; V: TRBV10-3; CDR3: AIRGDGGVGTGELF
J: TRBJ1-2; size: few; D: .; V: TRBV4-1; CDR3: ASSQDLRGGYT
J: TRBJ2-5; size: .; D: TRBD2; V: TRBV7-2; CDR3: ASRSSSGTTSQY
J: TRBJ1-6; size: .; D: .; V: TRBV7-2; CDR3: ASSLRRGAGSPLH
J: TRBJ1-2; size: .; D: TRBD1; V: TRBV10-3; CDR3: AITPDRDNYGYT
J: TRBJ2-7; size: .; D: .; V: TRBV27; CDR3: ASSPPLRYEQY
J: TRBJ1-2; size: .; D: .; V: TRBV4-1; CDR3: ASSPTSGGTNYGYT
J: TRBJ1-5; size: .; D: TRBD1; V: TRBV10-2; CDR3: ASSGVKGTDSQPQH
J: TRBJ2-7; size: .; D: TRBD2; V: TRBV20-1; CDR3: SASGTSGRPIYEQY
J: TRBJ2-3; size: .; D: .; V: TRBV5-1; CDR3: ASSLEAGSDTQY
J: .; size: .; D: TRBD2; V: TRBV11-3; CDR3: ASSWGGKETQY
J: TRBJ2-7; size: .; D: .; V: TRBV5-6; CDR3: ASSLVRGQYHYEQY